These T cell receptor beta chains were read from a single sample in a study of CD8+ T cells in alopecia areata. Measured with immunoSEQ multiplex PCR; TCRdb has only the in-frame clones, and not every one. The sample has roughly 120,000 clones; 50% to 55% are singletons. Specimen: CD4+ T cells sorted from blood, collected at week 4, from a patient treated with tofacitinib. These receptors came from a human donor with alopecia areata. CDR3s include the opening cysteine and the closing phenylalanine or tryptophan. The order of the fields is J gene, V gene, D gene, clone size, CDR3 protein, CDR3 DNA. The D gene is left open where the match is weak. Clone size is shown for a subset of rows, as once, few, many or a class of expanded clone.

J: TRBJ1-6; V: TRBV28; D: -; size: -; CDR3: CASSLPGTPLHF; DNA: TGTGCCAGCAGTTTACCCGGGACACCCCTCCACTTT
J: TRBJ2-7; V: TRBV4-1; D: -; size: -; CDR3: CASSQEEKGRYEQYF; DNA: TGCGCCAGCAGCCAAGAGGAGAAGGGTCGGTACGAGCAGTACTTC
J: TRBJ2-7; V: TRBV4-1; D: -; size: -; CDR3: CASSQESRYEQYF; DNA: TGCGCCAGCAGCCAAGAATCGAGATACGAGCAGTACTTC
J: TRBJ2-7; V: TRBV29-1; D: -; size: -; CDR3: CSVVVSFSYEQYF; DNA: TGCAGCGTTGTAGTCTCATTCTCCTACGAGCAGTACTTC
J: TRBJ1-1; V: TRBV29-1; D: -; size: few; CDR3: CSVNRALNTEAFF; DNA: TGCAGCGTGAACAGGGCTTTGAACACTGAAGCTTTCTTT
J: TRBJ2-1; V: TRBV19; D: TRBD2; size: -; CDR3: CASSIAGEPYNEQFF; DNA: TGTGCCAGTTCAATAGCGGGAGAACCCTACAATGAGCAGTTCTTC
J: TRBJ2-7; V: TRBV21-1; D: -; size: few; CDR3: CASSKGSTGQDYEQYF; DNA: TGTGCCAGCAGCAAAGGCAGTACGGGGCAGGACTACGAGCAGTACTTC
J: TRBJ2-3; V: TRBV2; D: -; size: -; CDR3: CASSQGFFTDTQYF; DNA: TGTGCCAGCAGTCAGGGGTTCTTCACAGATACGCAGTATTTT
J: TRBJ2-1; V: TRBV5-1; D: -; size: many; CDR3: CASSLAVLGQGSGNEQFF; DNA: TGCGCCAGCAGCTTGGCCGTTCTGGGGCAGGGATCGGGCAATGAGCAGTTCTTC
J: TRBJ2-2; V: TRBV5-1; D: -; size: -; CDR3: CASSSTHGWQGRNTGELFF; DNA: TGCGCCAGCAGCTCAACCCACGGTTGGCAGGGTAGGAACACCGGGGAGCTGTTTTTT
J: TRBJ2-1; V: TRBV29-1; D: -; size: few; CDR3: CSAAQGNEQFF; DNA: TGCAGCGCTGCGCAGGGCAATGAGCAGTTCTTC
J: TRBJ1-5; V: TRBV29-1; D: -; size: -; CDR3: CSVATGTSNQPQHF; DNA: TGCAGCGTGGCCACAGGGACAAGCAATCAGCCCCAGCATTTT
J: TRBJ1-3; V: TRBV7-9; D: -; size: few; CDR3: CASSSFRGTGNTIYF; DNA: TGTGCCAGCAGCTCGTTCAGGGGAACTGGAAACACCATATATTTT
J: TRBJ2-5; V: TRBV5-1; D: -; size: -; CDR3: CASSLAALQETQYF; DNA: TGCGCCAGCAGCTTGGCCGCCCTCCAAGAGACCCAGTACTTC
J: TRBJ2-5; V: TRBV5-4; D: -; size: few; CDR3: CASSRAPLGEETQYF; DNA: TGTGCCAGCAGCCGGGCACCCCTCGGGGAAGAGACCCAGTACTTC
J: TRBJ2-3; V: TRBV6-5; D: -; size: -; CDR3: CASSYSSRGSTDTQYF; DNA: TGTGCCAGCAGTTACTCGTCGAGGGGAAGCACAGATACGCAGTATTTT
J: TRBJ2-1; V: TRBV5-1; D: TRBD2; size: -; CDR3: CASSDRLASYNEQFF; DNA: TGCGCCAGCAGCGATCGACTAGCCTCCTACAATGAGCAGTTCTTC
J: TRBJ1-2; V: TRBV25-1; D: -; size: -; CDR3: CASSALGGGNGYTF; DNA: TGTGCCAGCAGTGCCCTGGGCGGGGGCAATGGCTACACCTTC
J: TRBJ1-2; V: TRBV2; D: TRBD1; size: -; CDR3: CASSDYRGAGYTF; DNA: TGTGCCAGCAGTGACTACAGGGGAGCGGGCTACACCTTC
J: TRBJ1-1; V: TRBV19; D: -; size: -; CDR3: CASSTYLGRGTEAFF; DNA: TGTGCCAGTAGTACCTACTTGGGCCGGGGCACTGAAGCTTTCTTT
J: TRBJ1-1; V: TRBV29-1; D: -; size: -; CDR3: CSVKTGPNTEAFF; DNA: TGCAGCGTTAAGACAGGCCCGAACACTGAAGCTTTCTTT
J: TRBJ1-2; V: TRBV30; D: TRBD1; size: -; CDR3: CAWSFTGGHGYTF; DNA: TGTGCCTGGAGTTTTACAGGGGGCCATGGCTACACCTTC
J: TRBJ1-2; V: TRBV23-1; D: -; size: few; CDR3: CASSQLGTTHHGYTF; DNA: TGCGCCAGCAGTCAACTTGGGACTACCCATCACGGCTACACCTTC
J: TRBJ1-3; V: TRBV29-1; D: TRBD1; size: -; CDR3: CSVVQGAGNTIYF; DNA: TGCAGCGTTGTACAGGGGGCTGGAAACACCATATATTTT
J: TRBJ1-1; V: TRBV5-1; D: -; size: once; CDR3: CASRPTGNTEAFF; DNA: TGCGCCAGCCGCCCAACAGGGAACACTGAAGCTTTCTTT
J: TRBJ2-2; V: TRBV4-1; D: -; size: -; CDR3: CASSQPDRWTTNTGELFF; DNA: TGCGCCAGCAGCCAGCCGGACAGATGGACCACCAACACCGGGGAGCTGTTTTTT
J: TRBJ1-2; V: TRBV30; D: -; size: -; CDR3: CAWSVLGGGGYTF; DNA: TGTGCCTGGAGTGTACTGGGTGGAGGTGGCTACACCTTC
J: TRBJ2-7; V: TRBV30; D: -; size: -; CDR3: CAWSGGSLEQYF; DNA: TGTGCCTGGAGTGGAGGGTCCCTCGAGCAGTACTTC
J: TRBJ1-3; V: TRBV30; D: -; size: -; CDR3: CAWNQGSSGNTIYF; DNA: TGTGCCTGGAATCAGGGAAGCTCTGGAAACACCATATATTTT
J: TRBJ2-1; V: TRBV11-1; D: TRBD1; size: few; CDR3: CASSSNRGNEQFF; DNA: TGTGCCAGCAGCTCCAACAGGGGGAATGAGCAGTTCTTC
J: TRBJ2-5; V: TRBV29-1; D: -; size: -; CDR3: CSVDGQGRETQYF; DNA: TGCAGCGTTGACGGTCAGGGGAGGGAGACCCAGTACTTC
J: TRBJ2-3; V: TRBV7-9; D: -; size: -; CDR3: CASSLGALFTDTQYF; DNA: TGTGCCAGCAGCTTGGGGGCCCTCTTCACAGATACGCAGTATTTT
J: TRBJ2-5; V: TRBV30; D: -; size: -; CDR3: CAWSVETQYF; DNA: TGTGCCTGGAGTGTTGAAACCCAGTACTTC
J: TRBJ2-1; V: TRBV30; D: -; size: -; CDR3: CAWRGQANNEQFF; DNA: TGTGCCTGGAGGGGTCAGGCTAACAATGAGCAGTTCTTC
J: TRBJ2-1; V: TRBV4-2; D: -; size: -; CDR3: CASSQEESGSYNEQFF; DNA: TGTGCCAGCAGCCAAGAGGAGTCTGGCTCCTACAATGAGCAGTTCTTC
J: TRBJ1-4; V: TRBV30; D: -; size: once; CDR3: CAWKNWQGNEKLFF; DNA: TGTGCCTGGAAAAATTGGCAGGGGAATGAAAAACTGTTTTTT
J: TRBJ2-5; V: TRBV5-1; D: -; size: once; CDR3: CASSLNSGQETQYF; DNA: TGCGCCAGCAGCTTGAATTCAGGCCAAGAGACCCAGTACTTC
J: TRBJ2-5; V: TRBV12-5; D: -; size: -; CDR3: CASGLVLADGETQYF; DNA: TGTGCTAGTGGTTTGGTACTCGCGGACGGAGAGACCCAGTACTTC
J: TRBJ1-2; V: TRBV6-5; D: -; size: -; CDR3: CASRPLAGDYGYTF; DNA: TGTGCCAGCAGACCCCTGGCGGGGGACTATGGCTACACCTTC